This T cell receptor beta chain came from a study of T cells after somatic rescue of genetic block. TCRdb's table, derived via immunoSEQ multiplex PCR, lists solely in-frame clones and lacks some. Seen here are approximately 100,000 clones, approximately 90% observed once, and the top ten hold approximately 1.5%. V was clipped by 3 bases and J by 3 bases, with 9 bases between them. The CDR3 contains 13 residues. CDR1 MNHEY and CDR2 SMNVEV come from the germline V gene (reference sequence). The receptor was isolated from a woman younger than 35. The specimen was peripheral blood mononuclear cells (PBMCs). V and J are TRBV27 and TRBJ2-7; TRBD2 is a possible D gene (5 bases). CDR3 region: CASSLGVFYEQYF. Written as DNA, the CDR3 is TGTGCCAGCAGTTTGGGAGTTTTCTACGAGCAGTACTTC.